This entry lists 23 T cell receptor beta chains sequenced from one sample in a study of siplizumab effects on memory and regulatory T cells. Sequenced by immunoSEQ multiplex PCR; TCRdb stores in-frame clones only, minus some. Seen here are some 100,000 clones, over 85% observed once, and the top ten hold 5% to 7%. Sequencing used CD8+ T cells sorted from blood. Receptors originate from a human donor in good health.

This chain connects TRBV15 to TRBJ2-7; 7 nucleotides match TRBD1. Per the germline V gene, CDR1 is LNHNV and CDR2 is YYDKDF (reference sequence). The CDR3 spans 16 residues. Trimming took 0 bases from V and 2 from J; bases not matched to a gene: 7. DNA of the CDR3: TGTGCCACCAGCAGAGATAAGTACCAGGGGGCCTACGAGCAGTACTTC. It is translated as CATSRDKYQGAYEQYF.

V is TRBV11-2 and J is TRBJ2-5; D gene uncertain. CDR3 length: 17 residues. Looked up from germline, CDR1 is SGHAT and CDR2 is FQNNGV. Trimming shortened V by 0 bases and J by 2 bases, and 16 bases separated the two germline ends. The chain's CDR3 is CASSLDRLKGIQETQYF. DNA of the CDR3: TGTGCCAGCAGCTTAGATCGGTTGAAAGGGATACAAGAGACCCAGTACTTC. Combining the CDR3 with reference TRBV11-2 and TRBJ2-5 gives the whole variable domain EAGVAQSPRYKIIEKRQSVAFWCNPISGHATLYWYQQILGQGPKLLIQFQNNGVVDDSQLPKDRFSAERLKGVDSTLKIQPAKLEDSAVYLCASSLDRLKGIQETQYFGPGTRLLVL.

CDR3 sequence (DNA): TGTGCCAGCAGTCCCTCGGTTGAGGATAGTGAGCAGTTCTTC. It translates to CASSPSVEDSEQFF. The chain recombines TRBV27 with TRBJ2-1; D remains unclear. Germline CDR1 and CDR2: MNHEY and SMNVEV (reference sequence). Trimming took off 5 bases at V and 9 bases at J, with 17 bases between the two ends. The CDR3 runs to 14 residues.

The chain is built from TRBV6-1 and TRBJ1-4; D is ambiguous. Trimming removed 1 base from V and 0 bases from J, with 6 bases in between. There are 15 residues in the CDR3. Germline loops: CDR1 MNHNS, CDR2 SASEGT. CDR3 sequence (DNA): TGTGCCAGCAGTGAAGTGGCAGCAACTAATGAAAAACTGTTTTTT. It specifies CASSEVAATNEKLFF.

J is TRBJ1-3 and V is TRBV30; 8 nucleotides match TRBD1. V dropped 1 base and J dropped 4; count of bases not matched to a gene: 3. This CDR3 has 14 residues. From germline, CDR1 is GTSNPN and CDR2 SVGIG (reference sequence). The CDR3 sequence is CAWSAGGQGNTIYF. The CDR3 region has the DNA TGTGCCTGGAGTGCAGGGGGCCAGGGAAACACCATATATTTT.

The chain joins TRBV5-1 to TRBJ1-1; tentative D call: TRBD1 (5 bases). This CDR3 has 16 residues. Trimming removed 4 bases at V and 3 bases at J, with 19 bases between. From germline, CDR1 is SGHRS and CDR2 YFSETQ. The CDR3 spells CASSPIGTDPYTEAFF. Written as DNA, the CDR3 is TGCGCCAGCAGCCCGATTGGGACCGACCCTTACACTGAAGCTTTCTTT.

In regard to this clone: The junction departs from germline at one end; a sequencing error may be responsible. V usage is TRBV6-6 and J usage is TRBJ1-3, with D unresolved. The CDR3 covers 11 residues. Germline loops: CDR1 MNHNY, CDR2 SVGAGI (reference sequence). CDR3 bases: TGTGCCAGCGTTGCGTGGCCCACCCTATATTTT. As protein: CASVAWPTLYF.

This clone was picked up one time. The CDR3 loop is CASSPLGVGGRDNEQFF. CDR3 sequence (DNA): TGTGCCAGCAGTCCCCTGGGGGTGGGCGGGAGAGACAATGAGCAGTTCTTC. The chain has TRBV27 and TRBJ2-1, with 7 nucleotides matching TRBD2. Trimming at V came to 5 bases and at J to 5 bases, leaving 15 bases not matched to a gene. The CDR3 consists of 17 residues. Germline-derived CDR1 and CDR2 are MNHEY and SMNVEV (reference sequence).

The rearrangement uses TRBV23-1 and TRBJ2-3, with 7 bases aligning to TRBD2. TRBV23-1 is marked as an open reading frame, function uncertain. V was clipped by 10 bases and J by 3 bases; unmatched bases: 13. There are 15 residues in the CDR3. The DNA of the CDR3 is TGCGCCAAAAACCGGACTAGACACTGGACAGATACGCAGTATTTT. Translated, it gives CAKNRTRHWTDTQYF.

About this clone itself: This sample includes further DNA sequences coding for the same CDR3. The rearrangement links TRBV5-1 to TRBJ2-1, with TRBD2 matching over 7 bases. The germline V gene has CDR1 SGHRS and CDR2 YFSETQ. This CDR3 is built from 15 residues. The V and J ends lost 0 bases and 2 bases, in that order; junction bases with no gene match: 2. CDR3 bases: TGCGCCAGCAGCTTGGCCGGGGGGACCTACAATGAGCAGTTCTTC. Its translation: CASSLAGGTYNEQFF.

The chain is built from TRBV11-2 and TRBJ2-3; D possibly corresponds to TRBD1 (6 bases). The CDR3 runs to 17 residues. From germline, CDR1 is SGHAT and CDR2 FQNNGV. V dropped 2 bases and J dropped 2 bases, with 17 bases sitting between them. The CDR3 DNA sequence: TGTGCCAGCAGCTTACCCTCGGTGGGGGCGGACACAGATACGCAGTATTTT. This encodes CASSLPSVGADTDTQYF.

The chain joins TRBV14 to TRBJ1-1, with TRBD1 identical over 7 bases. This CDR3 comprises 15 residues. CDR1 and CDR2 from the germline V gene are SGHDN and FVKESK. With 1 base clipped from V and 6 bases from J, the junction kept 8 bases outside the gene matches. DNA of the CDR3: TGTGCCAGCAGCCAAGGGAGGGGGCGCATCTCTGAAGCTTTCTTT. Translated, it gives CASSQGRGRISEAFF.

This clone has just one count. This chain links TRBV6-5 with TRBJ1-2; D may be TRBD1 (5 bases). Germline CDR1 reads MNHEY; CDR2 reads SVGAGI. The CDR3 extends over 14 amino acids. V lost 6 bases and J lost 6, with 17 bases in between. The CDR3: CASSPNPPTDGYTF. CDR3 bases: TGTGCCAGCAGCCCCAATCCACCGACAGATGGCTACACCTTC.

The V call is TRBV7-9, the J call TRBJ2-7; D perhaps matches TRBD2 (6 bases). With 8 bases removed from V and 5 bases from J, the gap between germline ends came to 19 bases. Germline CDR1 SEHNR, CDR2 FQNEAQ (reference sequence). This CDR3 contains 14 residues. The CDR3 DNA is TGTGCCAGCCGGCAGTTTGTGGAGGGCGACGAGCAGTACTTC. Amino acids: CASRQFVEGDEQYF. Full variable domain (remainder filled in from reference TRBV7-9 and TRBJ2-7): DTGVSQNPRHKITKRGQNVTFRCDPISEHNRLYWYRQTLGQGPEFLTYFQNEAQLEKSRLLSDRFSAERPKGSFSTLEIQRTEQGDSAMYLCASRQFVEGDEQYFGPGTRLTVT.

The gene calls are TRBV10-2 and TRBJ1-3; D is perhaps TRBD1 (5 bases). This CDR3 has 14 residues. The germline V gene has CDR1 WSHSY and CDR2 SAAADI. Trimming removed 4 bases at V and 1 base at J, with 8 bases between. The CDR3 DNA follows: TGCGCCAGCAGTGGAAAGGGGTCTGGAAACACCATATATTTT. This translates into CASSGKGSGNTIYF.

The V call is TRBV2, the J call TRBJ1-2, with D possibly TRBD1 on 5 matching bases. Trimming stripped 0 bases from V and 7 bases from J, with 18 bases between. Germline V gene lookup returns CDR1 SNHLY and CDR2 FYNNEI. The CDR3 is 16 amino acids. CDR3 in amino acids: CASSEAIGTALGGYTF. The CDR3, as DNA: TGTGCCAGCAGTGAAGCCATCGGGACTGCCCTGGGTGGCTACACCTTC.

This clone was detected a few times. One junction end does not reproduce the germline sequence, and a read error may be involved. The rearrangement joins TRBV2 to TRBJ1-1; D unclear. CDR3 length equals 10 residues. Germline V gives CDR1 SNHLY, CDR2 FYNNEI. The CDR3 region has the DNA TGTGCCAGCAGCGGGTCCTTGGTAACATTT. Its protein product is CASSGSLVTF.

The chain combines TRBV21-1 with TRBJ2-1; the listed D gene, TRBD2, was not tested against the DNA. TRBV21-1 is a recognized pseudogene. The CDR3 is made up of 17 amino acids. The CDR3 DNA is TGTGCCAGCAGCAAAGGGGTGGCTAGCGGGGTGAACAATGAGCAGTTCTTC. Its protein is CASSKGVASGVNNEQFF.

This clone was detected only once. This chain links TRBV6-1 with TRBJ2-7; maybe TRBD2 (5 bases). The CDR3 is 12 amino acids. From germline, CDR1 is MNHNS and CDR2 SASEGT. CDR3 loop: CVVGEASYEQYF. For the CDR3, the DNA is TGTGTCGTGGGAGAGGCTTCCTACGAGCAGTACTTC.

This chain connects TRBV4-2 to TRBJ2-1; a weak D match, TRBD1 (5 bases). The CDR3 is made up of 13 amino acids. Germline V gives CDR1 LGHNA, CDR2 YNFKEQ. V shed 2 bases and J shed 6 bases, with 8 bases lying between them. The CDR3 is CASSQQGFNEQFF. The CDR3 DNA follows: TGTGCCAGCAGCCAACAGGGTTTCAATGAGCAGTTCTTC.

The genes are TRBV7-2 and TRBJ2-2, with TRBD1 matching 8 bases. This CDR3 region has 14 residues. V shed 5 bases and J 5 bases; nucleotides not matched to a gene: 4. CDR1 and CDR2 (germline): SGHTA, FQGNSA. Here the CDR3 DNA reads TGTGCCAGCAGCCCTTGGGACAGGACCGGGGAGCTGTTTTTT. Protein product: CASSPWDRTGELFF.

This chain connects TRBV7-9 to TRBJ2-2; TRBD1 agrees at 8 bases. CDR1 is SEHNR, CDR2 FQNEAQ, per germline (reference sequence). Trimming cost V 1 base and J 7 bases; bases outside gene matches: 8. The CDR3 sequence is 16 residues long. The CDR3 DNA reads TGTGCCAGCAGCTTAGATGGGACAGGATTAGTCGGGGAGCTGTTTTTT. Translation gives CASSLDGTGLVGELFF.

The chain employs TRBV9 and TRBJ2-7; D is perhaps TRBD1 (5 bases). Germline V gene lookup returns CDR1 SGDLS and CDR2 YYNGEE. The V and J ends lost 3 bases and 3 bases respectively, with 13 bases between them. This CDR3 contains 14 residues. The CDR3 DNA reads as TGTGCCAGCAGCGCGACAGTGGAAGACTACGAGCAGTACTTC. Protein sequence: CASSATVEDYEQYF.